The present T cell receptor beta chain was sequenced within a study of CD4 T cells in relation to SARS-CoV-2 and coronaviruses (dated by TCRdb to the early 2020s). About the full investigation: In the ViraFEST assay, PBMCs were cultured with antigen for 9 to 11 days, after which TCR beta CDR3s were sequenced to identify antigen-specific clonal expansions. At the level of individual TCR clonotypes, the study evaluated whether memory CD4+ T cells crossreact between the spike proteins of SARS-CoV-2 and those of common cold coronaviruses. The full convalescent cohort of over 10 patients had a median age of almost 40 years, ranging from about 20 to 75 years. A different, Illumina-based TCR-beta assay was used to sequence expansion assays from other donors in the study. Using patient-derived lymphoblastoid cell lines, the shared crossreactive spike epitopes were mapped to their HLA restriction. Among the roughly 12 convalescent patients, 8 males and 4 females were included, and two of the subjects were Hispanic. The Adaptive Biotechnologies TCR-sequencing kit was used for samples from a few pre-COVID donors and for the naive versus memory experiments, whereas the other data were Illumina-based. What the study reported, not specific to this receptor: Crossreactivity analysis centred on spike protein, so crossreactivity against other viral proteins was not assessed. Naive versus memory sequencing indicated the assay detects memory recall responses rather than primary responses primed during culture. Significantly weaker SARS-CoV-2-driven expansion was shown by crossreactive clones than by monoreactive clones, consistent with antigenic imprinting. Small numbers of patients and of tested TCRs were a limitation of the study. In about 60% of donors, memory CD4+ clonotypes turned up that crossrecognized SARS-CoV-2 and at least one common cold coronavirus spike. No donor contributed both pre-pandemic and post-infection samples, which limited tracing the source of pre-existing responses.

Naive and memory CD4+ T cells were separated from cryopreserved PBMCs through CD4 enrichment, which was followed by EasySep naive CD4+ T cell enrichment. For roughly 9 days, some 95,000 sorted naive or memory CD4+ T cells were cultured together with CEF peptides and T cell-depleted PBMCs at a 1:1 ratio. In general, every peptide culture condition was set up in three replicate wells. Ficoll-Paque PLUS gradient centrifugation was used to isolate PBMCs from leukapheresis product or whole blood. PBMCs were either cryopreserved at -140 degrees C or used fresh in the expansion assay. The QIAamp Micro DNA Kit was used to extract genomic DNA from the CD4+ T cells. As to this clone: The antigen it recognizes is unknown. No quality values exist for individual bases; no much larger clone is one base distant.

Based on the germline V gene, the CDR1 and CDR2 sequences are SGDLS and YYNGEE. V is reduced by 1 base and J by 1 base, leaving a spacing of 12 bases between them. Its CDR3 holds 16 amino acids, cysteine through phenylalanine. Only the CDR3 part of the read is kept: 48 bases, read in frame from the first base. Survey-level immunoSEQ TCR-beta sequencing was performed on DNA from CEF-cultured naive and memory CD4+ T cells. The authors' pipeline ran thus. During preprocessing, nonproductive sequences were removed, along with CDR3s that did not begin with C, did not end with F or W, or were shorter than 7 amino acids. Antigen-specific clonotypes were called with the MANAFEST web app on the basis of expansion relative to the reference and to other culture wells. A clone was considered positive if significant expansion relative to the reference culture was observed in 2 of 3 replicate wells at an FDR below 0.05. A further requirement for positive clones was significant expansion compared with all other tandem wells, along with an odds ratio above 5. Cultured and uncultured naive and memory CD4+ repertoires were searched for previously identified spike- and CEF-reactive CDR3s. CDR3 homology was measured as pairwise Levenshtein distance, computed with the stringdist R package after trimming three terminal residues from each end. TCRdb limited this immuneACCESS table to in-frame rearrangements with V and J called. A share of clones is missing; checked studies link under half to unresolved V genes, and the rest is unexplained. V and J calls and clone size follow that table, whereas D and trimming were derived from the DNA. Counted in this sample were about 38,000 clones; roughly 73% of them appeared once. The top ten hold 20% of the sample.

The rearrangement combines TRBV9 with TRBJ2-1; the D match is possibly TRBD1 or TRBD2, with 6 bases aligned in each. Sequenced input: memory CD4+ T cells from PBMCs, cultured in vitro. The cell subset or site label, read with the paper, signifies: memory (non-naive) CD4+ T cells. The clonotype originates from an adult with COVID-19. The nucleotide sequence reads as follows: TGTGCCAGCAGCGTACGGGGGCAGGGATCCTACAATGAGCAGTTCTTC. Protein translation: CASSVRGQGSYNEQFF.